Listed here are 28 T cell receptor beta chains from one sample, sequenced in a study of T cell changes during pregnancy in multiple sclerosis. The method was immunoSEQ multiplex PCR; TCRdb's version includes in-frame clones alone and lacks a portion of them. The sample holds 91,000 or so clones, 85% to 95% seen once. The sample was peripheral blood, taken after pregnancy. These receptors were collected from a female donor with multiple sclerosis, enrolled in a pregnancy study.

V usage is TRBV4-2 and J usage is TRBJ2-3; TRBD2 aligns across 10 bases. The junction had 12 bases not matched to a gene; V was cut back by 0 bases and J by 6 bases. The CDR3 length is 18 residues. CDR1 LGHNA and CDR2 YNFKEQ come from the germline V gene. This chain's CDR3 is CASSQDPRGAGGEDTQYF. The CDR3 DNA reads as TGTGCCAGCAGCCAAGATCCACGTGGAGCGGGAGGGGAGGATACGCAGTATTTT.

This clone has only one observation. This chain uses TRBV10-3 with TRBJ1-2, with 7 bases lining up with TRBD1. This CDR3 comprises 14 residues. Looked up from germline, CDR1 is ENHRY and CDR2 is SYGVKD. V was pared by 10 bases and J by 1 base, with 9 bases of the junction left unmatched. The CDR3 DNA is TGTGCCACCGGGGGACAGAGTTTTAACTATGGCTACACCTTC. It codes for CATGGQSFNYGYTF.

The chain combines TRBV6-1 with TRBJ1-5, with D possibly TRBD1 on 5 matching bases. Germline values: CDR1 MNHNS, CDR2 SASEGT. V lost 6 bases and J 0 bases, leaving 9 bases between the germline ends. The CDR3 spans 14 residues. This chain's CDR3 is CASSPGNSNQPQHF. CDR3 nucleotides: TGTGCCAGCAGCCCAGGGAATAGCAATCAGCCCCAGCATTTT.

Regarding this clone: The sample carries other DNA sequences with the same CDR3. The chain recombines TRBV19 with TRBJ2-2; 8 bases agree with TRBD1. With V trimmed by 6 bases and J by 4 bases, 1 base remained unmatched. This CDR3 has 13 residues. CDR1 is LNHDA, CDR2 SQIVND, per germline (reference sequence). This chain's CDR3 is CASRTGATGELFF. The CDR3 DNA is TGTGCCAGTAGGACAGGGGCCACCGGGGAGCTGTTTTTT.

The chain combines TRBV4-3 with TRBJ2-7; TRBD1 aligns across 9 bases. V trimming: 4 bases; J trimming: 2 bases; junction bases outside the gene matches: 3. Germline V gene data show CDR1 as LGHNA and CDR2 as YSLEER. The CDR3 has 14 amino acids. For the CDR3, the DNA is TGCGCCAGCAGCCCGGGACAGGGTACCTACGAGCAGTACTTC. It codes for CASSPGQGTYEQYF.

This chain connects TRBV7-8 to TRBJ1-2; weak D call: TRBD1 (6 bases). This CDR3 is 14 amino acids long. Per the germline V gene, CDR1 is SGHVS and CDR2 is FQNEAQ. Trimming took off 5 bases at V and 4 bases at J, with 14 bases between the two ends. The CDR3 region has the DNA TGTGCCAGCAGCCGAGGACAGCAGGCCTATGGCTACACCTTC. Translation: CASSRGQQAYGYTF.

The V call is TRBV6-1, the J call TRBJ1-1; 8 nucleotides line up with TRBD1. J gave up 5 bases and V 4 bases, and 0 bases lay outside the gene matches. The germline V gene has CDR1 MNHNS and CDR2 SASEGT. The CDR3 is 12 amino acids. The CDR3 protein is CASSGTGTEAFF. The DNA for the CDR3 is TGTGCCAGCAGTGGGACAGGGACTGAAGCTTTCTTT.

V and J are TRBV27 and TRBJ1-4, with 9 bases lining up with TRBD1. The CDR3 is 15 residues long. The V gene's germline CDR1 is MNHEY and CDR2 SMNVEV (reference sequence). The V gene end was trimmed by 4 bases and the J gene end by 10 bases; junction bases not matched to a gene: 10. The DNA of the CDR3 is TGTGCCAGCAGTTACGCCGGGACAGGGTTTACAAAACTGTTTTTT. Translation gives CASSYAGTGFTKLFF.

The chain joins TRBV27 to TRBJ2-1; 11 bases align to TRBD2. The CDR3 covers 16 residues. V was pared by 5 bases and J by 4 bases, with 7 bases of the junction left unmatched. The germline gives CDR1 MNHEY, CDR2 SMNVEV (reference sequence). DNA of the CDR3: TGTGCCAGCAGTATCCATCTAGCGGGAGGTTACAATGAGCAGTTCTTC. Protein: CASSIHLAGGYNEQFF.

CDR3 sequence: CASSHGTFTGELFF. In DNA form, the CDR3 reads TGTGCCAGCAGCCACGGGACTTTCACCGGGGAGCTGTTTTTT. This chain connects TRBV5-6 to TRBJ2-2; TRBD2 might be the D (6 bases). Trimming took 4 bases from V and 4 from J, leaving 11 bases between them. This CDR3 contains 14 residues. Germline V gene sequence: CDR1 SGHDT, CDR2 YYEEEE.

The chain employs TRBV29-1 and TRBJ2-5, with 7 bases matching TRBD2. Germline V gives CDR1 SQVTM, CDR2 ANQGSEA. Germline trimming cut 5 bases from V and 0 bases from J; bases unmatched to any gene: 15. There are 17 residues in the CDR3. The CDR3 loop is CSVLSSGSTPYQETQYF. CDR3 nucleotide sequence: TGCAGCGTTTTGTCTAGCGGAAGCACCCCGTACCAAGAGACCCAGTACTTC.

J is TRBJ2-7 and V is TRBV7-9; 7 positions agree with TRBD1. In germline, CDR1 is SEHNR, CDR2 FQNEAQ (reference sequence). The CDR3 spans 14 residues. V dropped 4 bases and J dropped 7; count of bases not matched to a gene: 10. Written as DNA, the CDR3 is TGTGCCAGCAGCTCCGGACAGGTAGCGTGGGAGCAGTACTTC. It translates to CASSSGQVAWEQYF. Based on the CDR3 plus reference TRBV7-9 and TRBJ2-7, the full variable domain is DTGVSQNPRHKITKRGQNVTFRCDPISEHNRLYWYRQTLGQGPEFLTYFQNEAQLEKSRLLSDRFSAERPKGSFSTLEIQRTEQGDSAMYLCASSSGQVAWEQYFGPGTRLTVT.

V is TRBV4-1 and J is TRBJ1-5; D is unresolved. The CDR3 runs to 14 residues. CDR1 is MGHRA and CDR2 is YSYEKL in the germline V gene. Between the trimmed V and J ends, which lost 1 base and 5 bases, there was a span of 9 bases. The CDR3 is CASSQVGSYQPQHF. CDR3 nucleotide sequence: TGCGCCAGCAGCCAAGTGGGGAGCTATCAGCCCCAGCATTTT.

The rearrangement uses TRBV5-1 and TRBJ1-2, with TRBD1 as a possible D gene (5 bases). Germline V gene data show CDR1 as SGHRS and CDR2 as YFSETQ. V lost 1 base and J 2 bases, leaving 9 bases between the germline ends. The CDR3 totals 14 residues. The CDR3 reads CASSLQGLNYGYTF. CDR3 DNA sequence: TGCGCCAGCAGCTTGCAGGGTCTAAACTATGGCTACACCTTC.

The chain joins TRBV6-5 to TRBJ1-2; possibly TRBD1 for D (5 bases). With 4 bases removed from V and 4 bases from J, the gap between germline ends came to 19 bases. Germline V CDR1 and CDR2: MNHEY, SVGAGI. This CDR3 has 16 residues. The CDR3 sequence is CASSSRLRDSFYGYTF. DNA of the CDR3: TGTGCCAGCAGTTCCCGGCTCCGGGACTCATTCTATGGCTACACCTTC.

This chain joins TRBV19 and TRBJ1-1; tentatively, D is TRBD1 (5 bases). CDR1 and CDR2 from the germline V gene are LNHDA and SQIVND (reference sequence). V was pared by 5 bases and J by 3 bases, with 13 bases between. The CDR3 loop spans 14 amino acids. Here the CDR3 DNA reads TGTGCCAGTAGTCCTCGGAGACAGTACACTGAAGCTTTCTTT. It codes for CASSPRRQYTEAFF. The variable domain in full, with the rest retrieved from reference TRBV19 and TRBJ1-1, is DGGITQSPKYLFRKEGQNVTLSCEQNLNHDAMYWYRQDPGQGLRLIYYSQIVNDFQKGDIAEGYSVSREKKESFPLTVTSAQKNPTAFYLCASSPRRQYTEAFFGQGTRLTVV.

The chain has TRBV29-1 and TRBJ1-3, with 8 bases lining up with TRBD1. Per the germline V gene, CDR1 is SQVTM and CDR2 is ANQGSEA. The CDR3 is made up of 15 amino acids. J lost 0 bases, V lost 4 bases, and 5 bases had no gene match. This CDR3 is CSVARTGPSGNTIYF. The CDR3 nucleotides are TGCAGCGTTGCCCGGACAGGGCCCTCTGGAAACACCATATATTTT.

The CDR3 sequence: CASSGDRGDNEQFF. In DNA form, the CDR3 reads TGTGCCAGCAGTGGGGACAGGGGCGACAATGAGCAGTTCTTC. The chain couples TRBV2 to TRBJ2-1, with 10 positions matching TRBD1. CDR1 SNHLY and CDR2 FYNNEI come from the germline V gene. Germline trimming cut 4 bases from V and 5 bases from J; bases unmatched to any gene: 2. The CDR3 runs 14 residues.

The V gene is TRBV5-4, the J gene TRBJ1-1; 9 positions agree with TRBD1. Germline lookup yields CDR1 SGHNT and CDR2 YYREEE (reference sequence). This CDR3 is built from 16 residues. J lost 3 bases, V lost 4 bases, and 10 bases had no gene match. The DNA of the CDR3 is TGTGCCAGCAGCCCCGGACAGGGGAGTTTAGACACTGAAGCTTTCTTT. Residues: CASSPGQGSLDTEAFF.

The chain has TRBV27 and TRBJ2-3; maybe TRBD2 (6 bases). Germline values: CDR1 MNHEY, CDR2 SMNVEV (reference sequence). V shed 5 bases and J shed 4 bases, with 16 bases lying between them. The CDR3 runs to 15 residues. The CDR3 nucleotides are TGTGCCAGCAGTCCGGGACTGGGGATCGCAGATACGCAGTATTTT. Its protein product is CASSPGLGIADTQYF.

CDR3 region: CASSLGPQGNGGANVLTF. Written as DNA, the CDR3 is TGCGCCAGCAGCTTGGGCCCTCAGGGAAATGGTGGGGCCAACGTCCTGACTTTC. The chain is built from TRBV5-1 and TRBJ2-6; tentatively, D is TRBD1 (5 bases). The germline gives CDR1 SGHRS, CDR2 YFSETQ. This CDR3 has 18 amino acids. Trimming left V 0 bases short and J 3 bases short, with 16 bases between.

V is TRBV14 and J is TRBJ1-2, with 12 bases matching TRBD1. The V gene's germline CDR1 is SGHDN and CDR2 FVKESK. V lost 0 bases, J lost 2 bases, and 7 bases stayed unmatched. The CDR3 runs 18 residues. CDR3 in amino acids: CASSQDVPGTGGNYGYTF. In DNA, the CDR3 is TGTGCCAGCAGCCAAGATGTCCCCGGGACAGGGGGCAACTATGGCTACACCTTC.

V and J are TRBV4-1 and TRBJ2-5; 8 bases agree with TRBD2. Germline V gene data show CDR1 as MGHRA and CDR2 as YSYEKL. The V segment lost 2 bases and the J segment 4 bases; nucleotides outside the gene matches: 3. The CDR3 runs 14 residues. CDR3 loop: CASSQKLAVETQYF. In nucleotides, the CDR3 is TGCGCCAGCAGCCAAAAACTAGCGGTAGAGACCCAGTACTTC.

This clone was picked up one time. The CDR3 DNA reads as TGTGCCAGCAGCTACAACAGGTTACGGGCCGGGGAGCTGTTTTTT. It translates to CASSYNRLRAGELFF. The chain joins TRBV28 to TRBJ2-2, with D perhaps TRBD1 (5 bases). Germline CDR1 is MDHEN and CDR2 is SYDVKM. V shed 6 bases and J shed 6 bases, with 17 bases lying between them. The CDR3 totals 15 residues.

The chain has TRBV9 and TRBJ2-7; 7 bases align to TRBD2. CDR3 size: 15 residues. From germline, CDR1 is SGDLS and CDR2 YYNGEE. Trimming cost V 9 bases and J 5 bases; bases outside gene matches: 17. The CDR3 region has the DNA TGTGCCACGGCCCCGGGGATGCGGGAGTCTGACGAGCAGTACTTC. Its protein product is CATAPGMRESDEQYF.

CDR3 amino acids: CASSLFGLAGHNEQFF. Here the CDR3 DNA reads TGTGCCAGCAGTTTATTTGGACTAGCGGGACACAATGAGCAGTTCTTC. This chain links TRBV27 with TRBJ2-1; TRBD2 agrees at 12 bases. Per the germline V gene, CDR1 is MNHEY and CDR2 is SMNVEV (reference sequence). With 1 base clipped from V and 5 bases from J, the junction kept 3 bases outside the gene matches. The CDR3 sequence is 16 residues long.

Worth noting for this clone: Other DNA sequences in this specimen translate into the identical CDR3. V usage is TRBV5-1 and J usage is TRBJ2-1, with D perhaps TRBD1 (5 bases). The CDR3 length is 14 residues. Trimming stripped 2 bases from V and 1 base from J, with 7 bases between. Germline V gene sequence: CDR1 SGHRS, CDR2 YFSETQ. The CDR3 region is CASSLQDSYNEQFF. For the CDR3, the DNA is TGCGCCAGCAGCTTACAGGATTCCTACAATGAGCAGTTCTTC.

A note on this clone: Other DNA sequences of this sample code for an identical CDR3. V usage is TRBV6-5 and J usage is TRBJ1-3, with no clear D. The germline gives CDR1 MNHEY, CDR2 SVGAGI. The CDR3 runs 15 residues. V lost 0 bases to trimming and J lost 0 bases, with 6 bases between them. The CDR3: CASSYSSGSGNTIYF. CDR3 in DNA: TGTGCCAGCAGTTACTCCTCCGGCTCTGGAAACACCATATATTTT.